This T cell receptor (beta chain) was captured in a study of metastatic and nonmetastatic thyroid tumors. This clone was recorded at least ten times. Original analysis: A classifier of distant metastasis in papillary thyroid cancer was built from CDR3 differences (across clinicopathological groups). With MiXCR, TCRdb called clones anew from the PCR reads. The V and J calls were determined by TCRdb, not by the authors. The table has tens of thousands of clones, 18% seen once; the top ten hold over 10%. Thyroid surgery was performed in patients who had received no treatment beforehand. The CDR3 contains 15 residues. Trimming cost V 0 bases and J 3 bases, with 12 bases left between them. Germline V gene lookup returns CDR1 DFQATT and CDR2 SNEGSKA (reference sequence).

Sequenced input: blood. The rearrangement uses TRBV20-1 and TRBJ1-5; no firm D call. The TCR originated in a female donor with papillary thyroid cancer or a benign thyroid nodule (not recorded which). Some clones in this sample may be carry-over from other donors' samples. The DNA of the CDR3 is TGCAGTGCTAGAGATCTAGGAGAGAACAATCAGCCCCAGCATTTT. Protein product: CSARDLGENNQPQHF.